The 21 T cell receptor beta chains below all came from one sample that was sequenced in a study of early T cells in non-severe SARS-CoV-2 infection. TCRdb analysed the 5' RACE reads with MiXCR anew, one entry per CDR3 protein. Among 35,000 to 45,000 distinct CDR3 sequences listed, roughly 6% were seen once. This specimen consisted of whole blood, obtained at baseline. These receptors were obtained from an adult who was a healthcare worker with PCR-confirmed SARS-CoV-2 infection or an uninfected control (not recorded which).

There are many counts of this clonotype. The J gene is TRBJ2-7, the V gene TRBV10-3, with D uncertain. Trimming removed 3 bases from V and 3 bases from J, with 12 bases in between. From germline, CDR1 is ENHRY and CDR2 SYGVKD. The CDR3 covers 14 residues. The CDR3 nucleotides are TGTGCCATCAGTGAATACACACAAAACTACGAGCAGTACTTC. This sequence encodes CAISEYTQNYEQYF.

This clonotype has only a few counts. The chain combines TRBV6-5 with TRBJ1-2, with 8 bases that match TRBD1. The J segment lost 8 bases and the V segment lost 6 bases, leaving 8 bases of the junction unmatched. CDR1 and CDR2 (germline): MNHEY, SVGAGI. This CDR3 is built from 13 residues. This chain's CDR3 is CASSIGTGGGYTF. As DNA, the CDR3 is TGTGCCAGCAGCATTGGGACAGGCGGCGGCTACACCTTC.

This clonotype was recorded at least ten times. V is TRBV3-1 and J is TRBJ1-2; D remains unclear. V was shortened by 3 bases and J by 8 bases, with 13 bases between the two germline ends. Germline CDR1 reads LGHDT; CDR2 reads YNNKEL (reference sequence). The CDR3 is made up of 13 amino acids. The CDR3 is CASSQRRVGGYTF. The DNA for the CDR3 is TGTGCCAGCAGCCAGAGGCGGGTCGGCGGCTACACCTTC.

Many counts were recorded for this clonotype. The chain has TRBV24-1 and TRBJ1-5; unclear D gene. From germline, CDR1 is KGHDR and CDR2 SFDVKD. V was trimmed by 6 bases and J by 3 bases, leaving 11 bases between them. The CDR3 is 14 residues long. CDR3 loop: CATSSSSFNQPQHF. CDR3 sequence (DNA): TGTGCCACCAGTTCCAGTTCCTTCAATCAGCCCCAGCATTTT.

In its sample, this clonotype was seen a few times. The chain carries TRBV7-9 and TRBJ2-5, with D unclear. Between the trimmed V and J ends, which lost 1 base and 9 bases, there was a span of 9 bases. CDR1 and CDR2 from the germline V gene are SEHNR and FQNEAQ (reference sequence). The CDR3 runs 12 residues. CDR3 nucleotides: TGTGCCAGCAGCTTAGACGGCCAGGCCCAGTACTTC. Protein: CASSLDGQAQYF.

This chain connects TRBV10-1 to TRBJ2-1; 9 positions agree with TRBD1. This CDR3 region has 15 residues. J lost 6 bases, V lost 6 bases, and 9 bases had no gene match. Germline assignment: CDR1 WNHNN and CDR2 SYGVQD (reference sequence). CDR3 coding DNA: TGCGCCAGCAGCTCGGAACGGACAGGGGCCAATGAGCAGTTCTTC. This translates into CASSSERTGANEQFF.

DNA of the CDR3: TGTGCCAGCAGCTTAGCAAGGGCGAAAAAAGAGACCCAGTACTTC. Its translation: CASSLARAKKETQYF. This chain joins TRBV7-2 and TRBJ2-5, with D unresolved. V gave up 0 bases and J gave up 3 bases, with 11 bases separating them. Germline V lookup: CDR1 SGHTA, CDR2 FQGNSA. The CDR3 has 15 amino acids. Looking up the rest from reference TRBV7-2 and TRBJ2-5 gives the full variable domain: GAGVSQSPSNKVTEKGKDVELRCDPISGHTALYWYRQSLGQGLEFLIYFQGNSAPDKSGLPSDRFSAERTGGSVSTLTIQRTQQEDSAVYLCASSLARAKKETQYFGPGTRLLVL.

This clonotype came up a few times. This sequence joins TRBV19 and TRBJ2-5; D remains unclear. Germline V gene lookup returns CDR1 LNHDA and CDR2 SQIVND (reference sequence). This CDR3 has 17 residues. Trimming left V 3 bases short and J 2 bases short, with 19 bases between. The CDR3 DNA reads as TGTGCCAGTAGTATCAGGAGTGGGATCGGGTTACAAGAGACCCAGTACTTC. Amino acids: CASSIRSGIGLQETQYF.

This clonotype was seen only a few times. CDR3 sequence: CSVAGTIGTDTQYF. CDR3 nucleotide sequence: TGCAGCGTCGCCGGGACTATCGGCACAGATACGCAGTATTTT. The chain carries TRBV29-1 and TRBJ2-3; the match to TRBD2 covers 7 bases. The germline gives CDR1 SQVTM, CDR2 ANQGSEA. V shed 6 bases and J 1 base; nucleotides not matched to a gene: 7. The CDR3 contains 14 residues.

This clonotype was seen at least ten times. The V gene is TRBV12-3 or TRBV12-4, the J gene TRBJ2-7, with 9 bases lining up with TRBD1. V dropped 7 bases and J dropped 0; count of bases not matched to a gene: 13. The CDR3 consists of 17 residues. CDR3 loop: CASTGTGSSLSSYEQYF. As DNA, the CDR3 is TGTGCCAGCACTGGGACAGGGAGTTCCCTTAGCTCCTACGAGCAGTACTTC.

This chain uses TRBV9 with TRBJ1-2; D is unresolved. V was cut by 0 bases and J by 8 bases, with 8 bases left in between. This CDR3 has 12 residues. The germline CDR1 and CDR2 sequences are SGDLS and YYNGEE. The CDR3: CASSVVSRGYTF. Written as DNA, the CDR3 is TGTGCCAGCAGCGTAGTGAGTCGGGGCTACACCTTC.

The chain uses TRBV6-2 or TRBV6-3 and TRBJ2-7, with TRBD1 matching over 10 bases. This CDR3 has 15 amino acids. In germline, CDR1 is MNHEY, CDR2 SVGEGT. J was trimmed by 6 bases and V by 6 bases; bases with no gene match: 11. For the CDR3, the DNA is TGTGCCAGCAGACCCCCCGGGACAGGGGATTTCGAGCAGTACTTC. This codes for CASRPPGTGDFEQYF.

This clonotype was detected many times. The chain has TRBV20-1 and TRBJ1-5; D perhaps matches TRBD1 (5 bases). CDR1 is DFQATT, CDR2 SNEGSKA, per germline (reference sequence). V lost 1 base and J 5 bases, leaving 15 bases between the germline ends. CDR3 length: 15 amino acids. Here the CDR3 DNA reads TGCAGTGCTAGAGCAGGGCAGACCCTGGATCAGCCCCAGCATTTT. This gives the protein CSARAGQTLDQPQHF.

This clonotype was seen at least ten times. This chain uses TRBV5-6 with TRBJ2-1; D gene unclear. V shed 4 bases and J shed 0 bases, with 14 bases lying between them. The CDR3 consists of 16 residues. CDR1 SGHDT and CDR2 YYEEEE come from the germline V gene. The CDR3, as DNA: TGTGCCAGCAGCCCGCCGACGGGCAGCTCCTACAATGAGCAGTTCTTC. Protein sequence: CASSPPTGSSYNEQFF. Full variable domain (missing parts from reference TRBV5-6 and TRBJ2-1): DAGVTQSPTHLIKTRGQQVTLRCSPKSGHDTVSWYQQALGQGPQFIFQYYEEEERQRGNFPDRFSGHQFPNYSSELNVNALLLGDSALYLCASSPPTGSSYNEQFFGPGTRLTVL.

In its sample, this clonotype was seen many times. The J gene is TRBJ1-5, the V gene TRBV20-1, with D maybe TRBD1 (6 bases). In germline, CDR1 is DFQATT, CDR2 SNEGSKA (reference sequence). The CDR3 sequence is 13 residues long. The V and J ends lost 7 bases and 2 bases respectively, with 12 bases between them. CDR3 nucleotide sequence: TGCAGTGTAGACAGGATTGGCAATCAGCCCCAGCATTTT. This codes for CSVDRIGNQPQHF.

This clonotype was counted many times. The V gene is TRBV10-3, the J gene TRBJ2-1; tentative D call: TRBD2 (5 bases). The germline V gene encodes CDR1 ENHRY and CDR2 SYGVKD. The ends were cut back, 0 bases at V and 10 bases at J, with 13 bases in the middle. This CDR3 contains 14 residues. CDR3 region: CAISESRDSSEQFF. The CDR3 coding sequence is TGTGCCATCAGTGAGTCTAGGGATTCTAGCGAGCAGTTCTTC.

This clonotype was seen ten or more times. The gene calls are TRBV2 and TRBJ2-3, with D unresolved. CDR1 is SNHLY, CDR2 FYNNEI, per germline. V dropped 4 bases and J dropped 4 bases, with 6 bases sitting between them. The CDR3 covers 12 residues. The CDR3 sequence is CASSGTSDTQYF. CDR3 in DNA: TGTGCCAGCAGTGGAACCTCAGATACGCAGTATTTT. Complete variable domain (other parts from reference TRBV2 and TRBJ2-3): EPEVTQTPSHQVTQMGQEVILRCVPISNHLYFYWYRQILGQKVEFLVSFYNNEISEKSEIFDDQFSVERPDGSNFTLKIRSTKLEDSAMYFCASSGTSDTQYFGPGTRLTVL.

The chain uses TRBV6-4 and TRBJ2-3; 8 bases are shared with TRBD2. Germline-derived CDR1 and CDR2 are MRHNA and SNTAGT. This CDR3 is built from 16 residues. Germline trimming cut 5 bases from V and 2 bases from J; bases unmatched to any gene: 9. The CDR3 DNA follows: TGTGCCAGCAGTAGCCGAGCGGGGGACACCACAGATACGCAGTATTTT. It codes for CASSSRAGDTTDTQYF.

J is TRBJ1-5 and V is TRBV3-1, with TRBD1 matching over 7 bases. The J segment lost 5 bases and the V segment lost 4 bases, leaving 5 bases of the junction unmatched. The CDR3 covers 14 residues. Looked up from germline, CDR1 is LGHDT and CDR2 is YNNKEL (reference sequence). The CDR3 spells CASSPGQLHQPQHF. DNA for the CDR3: TGTGCCAGCAGCCCGGGACAGCTACATCAGCCCCAGCATTTT. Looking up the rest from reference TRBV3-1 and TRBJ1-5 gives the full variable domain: DTAVSQTPKYLVTQMGNDKSIKCEQNLGHDTMYWYKQDSKKFLKIMFSYNNKELIINETVPNRFSPKSPDKAHLNLHINSLELGDSAVYFCASSPGQLHQPQHFGDGTRLSIL.

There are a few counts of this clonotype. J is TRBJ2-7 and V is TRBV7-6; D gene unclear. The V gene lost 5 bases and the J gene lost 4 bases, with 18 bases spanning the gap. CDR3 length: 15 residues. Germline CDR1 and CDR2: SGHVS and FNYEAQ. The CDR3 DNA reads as TGTGCCAGCAGCACGGAATCCCAGTTTTTTTACGAGCAGTACTTC. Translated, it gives CASSTESQFFYEQYF.

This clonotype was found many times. CDR3 bases: TGTGCCAGCAGCTCGGGACTAGCGGGTTTTAATGAGCAGTTCTTC. It yields the protein CASSSGLAGFNEQFF. This chain joins TRBV3-1 and TRBJ2-1, with 12 bases that match TRBD2. V gave up 5 bases and J gave up 7 bases; unmatched junction bases: 6. The CDR3 extends over 15 amino acids. Germline CDR1 is LGHDT and CDR2 is YNNKEL (reference sequence).